This TCR beta chain comes out of a study of blood T cells in healthy people across ages. General observations from the study: More naive CD4+ cells and higher diversity were found in long-lived than in aged donors.

A second roughly 7 to 12 cycle PCR used barcoded and J-beta primers. All samples gave at least 2.5 million CDR3-containing paired-end reads. TCRdb re-analysed the 5' RACE reads in MiXCR, keeping a single row per CDR3 protein. The sample shows some 1.8 million distinct CDR3 sequences, 39% of them seen only once. Germline V gene data show CDR1 as SGDLS and CDR2 as YYNGEE. V lost 3 bases and J lost 6, with 19 bases in between. This CDR3 region has 16 residues. Regarding this clonotype: What it recognizes is unknown.

Ranging in age from about 6 to 95, the donors were healthy Caucasian individuals from Russia. Each sample provided at least 5.5 micrograms of extracted total RNA. The sequenced sample was blood. This chain joins TRBV9 and TRBJ2-1, with a possible D match to TRBD2 (6 bases). This TCR was recovered from a human donor in good health. The DNA of the CDR3 is TGTGCCAGCAGCGACCCTGGACTTAGCGGTGCCAATGAGCAGTTCTTC. As protein: CASSDPGLSGANEQFF.